The 19 T cell receptor beta chains listed next were all sequenced from one sample in a study of shared clonotypes between healthy human individuals. TCRdb keeps only in-frame clones here, not all; method: immunoSEQ multiplex PCR. The sample carries 2 million to 3 million clones, 80% to 95% recorded once. The sequenced sample consisted of naive CD4+ T cells from PBMCs. Specified subset: CD45RA+ positively selected. Source of these receptors: a man between 18 and 35 years old in good health. Some clones in this sample may be carry-over from other donors' samples.

The chain uses TRBV14 and TRBJ1-2, with D possibly matching TRBD1 (5 bases). Germline CDR1 is SGHDN and CDR2 is FVKESK. This CDR3 has 17 amino acids. V dropped 6 bases and J dropped 0 bases, with 20 bases sitting between them. Written as DNA, the CDR3 is TGTGCCAGCAGGCGGACTGGGACGGCAAGTTCTAACTATGGCTACACCTTC. It codes for CASRRTGTASSNYGYTF.

The chain has TRBV28 and TRBJ2-6; D might be TRBD1 or TRBD2, each matching 5 bases. CDR1 and CDR2 (germline): MDHEN, SYDVKM. The ends were cut back, 1 base at V and 4 bases at J, with 11 bases in the middle. The CDR3 runs to 16 residues. The DNA of the CDR3 is TGTGCCAGCAGTTTATTGGGGGTTCTGGGGGCCAACGTCCTGACTTTC. It yields the protein CASSLLGVLGANVLTF.

This chain connects TRBV28 to TRBJ2-6, with a weak D call TRBD1 (6 bases). Trimming removed 4 bases from V and 2 bases from J, with 9 bases in between. The CDR3 has 15 residues. Per the germline V gene, CDR1 is MDHEN and CDR2 is SYDVKM. The CDR3 DNA follows: TGTGCCAGCAGTTCAGGGGCCACTGGGGCCAACGTCCTGACTTTC. Its protein product is CASSSGATGANVLTF.

The rearrangement uses TRBV28 and TRBJ2-7; TRBD2 agrees at 7 bases. Germline V gene data show CDR1 as MDHEN and CDR2 as SYDVKM. The CDR3 loop spans 12 amino acids. V shed 2 bases, J shed 7 bases, and the junction held 2 bases outside the gene matches. The CDR3, as DNA: TGTGCCAGCAGTTTACTAGCGGATGAGCAGTACTTC. Translation: CASSLLADEQYF.

V usage is TRBV5-1 and J usage is TRBJ2-3; perhaps TRBD2 as D (5 bases). With 0 bases removed from V and 6 bases from J, the gap between germline ends came to 11 bases. This CDR3 has 14 residues. CDR1 and CDR2 (germline): SGHRS, YFSETQ. The DNA for the CDR3 is TGCGCCAGCAGCTTGGGAATAGCGCCCGATACGCAGTATTTT. The encoded protein is CASSLGIAPDTQYF.

In its sample, this clone was seen once. The chain combines TRBV7-2 with TRBJ2-7; D is perhaps TRBD1 or TRBD2 (5 bases each). V was clipped by 3 bases and J by 2 bases, with 11 bases between them. Germline lookup yields CDR1 SGHTA and CDR2 FQGNSA. The CDR3 consists of 14 residues. CDR3 sequence (DNA): TGTGCCAGCAGCTTCACTAGGGACGCCTACGAGCAGTACTTC. Amino acids: CASSFTRDAYEQYF.

This chain uses TRBV6-5 with TRBJ1-1; 12 bases are a match to TRBD1. CDR3 length: 15 residues. Germline V gene lookup returns CDR1 MNHEY and CDR2 SVGAGI. The V and J ends lost 7 bases and 6 bases, in that order; junction bases with no gene match: 9. In DNA, the CDR3 is TGTGCCAGCACGGGACAGGGGGCGCGTAGGGCTGAAGCTTTCTTT. Its translation is CASTGQGARRAEAFF.

The J gene is TRBJ2-1, the V gene TRBV11-3, with 7 bases identical to TRBD2. The CDR3 extends over 15 amino acids. The ends lost 1 base at V and 3 bases at J; junction bases unmatched: 3. Per the germline V gene, CDR1 is SGHNT and CDR2 is YENEEA. CDR3 DNA sequence: TGTGCCAGCAGCTTAGGTGCGGGAGACTACAATGAGCAGTTCTTC. Residues: CASSLGAGDYNEQFF.

Only a few counts were recorded for this clone. The CDR3 region has the DNA TGCGCCAGCAGCCACATGGACAGCTACGAGCAGTACTTC. It yields the protein CASSHMDSYEQYF. The rearrangement uses TRBV4-1 and TRBJ2-7; perhaps TRBD1 as D (6 bases). Germline V CDR1 and CDR2: MGHRA, YSYEKL. There are 13 residues in the CDR3. V dropped 3 bases and J dropped 3 bases, with 9 bases sitting between them.

This chain connects TRBV6-5 to TRBJ2-2; D remains unclear. Per the germline V gene, CDR1 is MNHEY and CDR2 is SVGAGI. CDR3 length equals 14 residues. V dropped 0 bases and J dropped 6 bases, with 8 bases sitting between them. The CDR3 coding sequence is TGTGCCAGCAGTTACTCGACCTCCGCCGGGGAGCTGTTTTTT. This codes for CASSYSTSAGELFF.

The chain has TRBV28 and TRBJ1-1, with 7 positions matching TRBD1. CDR3 length: 13 residues. Germline assignment: CDR1 MDHEN and CDR2 SYDVKM. V was pared by 3 bases and J by 8 bases, with 6 bases of the junction left unmatched. The CDR3 coding sequence is TGTGCCAGCAGTTTTCTACAGGGGCGAGAAGCTTTCTTT. This translates into CASSFLQGREAFF.

This clone is a singleton in its sample. The chain links TRBV7-2 to TRBJ1-1; a weak D match, TRBD1 (5 bases). The germline V and J ends were trimmed by 11 bases and 12 bases, with 22 bases remaining between them. The CDR3 contains 12 residues. CDR1 is SGHTA and CDR2 is FQGNSA in the germline V gene. The CDR3 nucleotides are TGTGCCGGTACTAATGGGGCAGGGTTTTCTTTCTTT. As protein: CAGTNGAGFSFF.

This sequence joins TRBV10-3 and TRBJ2-7; 9 nucleotides agree with TRBD2. J was trimmed by 2 bases and V by 6 bases; bases with no gene match: 2. The germline gives CDR1 ENHRY, CDR2 SYGVKD. The CDR3 consists of 13 residues. The CDR3 spells CAIRTSGAYEQYF. In DNA form, the CDR3 reads TGTGCCATCAGGACTAGCGGCGCCTACGAGCAGTACTTC.

The genes are TRBV7-2 and TRBJ2-1; D not certain. Per germline, CDR1 SGHTA and CDR2 FQGNSA. The length of the CDR3 is 13 residues. Trimming took 4 bases from V and 7 from J, leaving 11 bases between them. CDR3 bases: TGTGCCAGCAGCTGGCGGATGAGGAATGAGCAGTTCTTC. Its protein product is CASSWRMRNEQFF.

This chain joins TRBV28 and TRBJ1-1; TRBD1 matches at 7 bases. The CDR3 covers 14 residues. The V gene end was trimmed by 7 bases and the J gene end by 4 bases; junction bases not matched to a gene: 9. CDR1 is MDHEN and CDR2 is SYDVKM in the germline V gene. CDR3 sequence: CASKGATGITEAFF. CDR3 DNA sequence: TGTGCCAGCAAAGGGGCGACAGGGATCACTGAAGCTTTCTTT.

The rearrangement uses TRBV19 and TRBJ2-7; 8 positions match TRBD2. The CDR3 covers 13 residues. CDR1 and CDR2 (germline): LNHDA, SQIVND (reference sequence). The V gene end was trimmed by 0 bases and the J gene end by 6 bases; junction bases not matched to a gene: 1. As DNA, the CDR3 is TGTGCCAGTAGTATAGATGCGGGGGGCGAGCAGTACTTC. It translates to CASSIDAGGEQYF.

This clone was picked up a small number of times. The chain has TRBV2 and TRBJ2-7, with 8 bases matching TRBD1. Germline V gives CDR1 SNHLY, CDR2 FYNNEI. V gave up 8 bases and J gave up 4 bases; unmatched junction bases: 7. The CDR3 is made up of 13 amino acids. This CDR3 is CASHWTGIYEQYF. CDR3 in DNA: TGTGCCAGCCATTGGACAGGGATTTACGAGCAGTACTTC. Variable domain in full (rest from reference TRBV2 and TRBJ2-7): EPEVTQTPSHQVTQMGQEVILRCVPISNHLYFYWYRQILGQKVEFLVSFYNNEISEKSEIFDDQFSVERPDGSNFTLKIRSTKLEDSAMYFCASHWTGIYEQYFGPGTRLTVT.

The chain recombines TRBV11-3 with TRBJ2-1; no reliable D call. The CDR3 totals 12 residues. The V end lost 0 bases, the J end lost 8 bases, and 5 bases lay between the germline ends. The germline V gene encodes CDR1 SGHNT and CDR2 YENEEA. As DNA, the CDR3 is TGTGCCAGCAGCTTAGACGGGTATGAGCAGTTCTTC. Translation gives CASSLDGYEQFF.

The rearrangement joins TRBV7-2 to TRBJ2-7, with D possibly matching TRBD2 (5 bases). The V end lost 4 bases, the J end lost 12 bases, and 16 bases lay between the germline ends. CDR1 and CDR2 from the germline V gene are SGHTA and FQGNSA. This CDR3 contains 12 residues. The CDR3 nucleotides are TGTGCCAGCAGCTCTAACCCGGGGAATCGGTACTTC. It codes for CASSSNPGNRYF.